These 28 T cell receptor beta chains originate from one sample sequenced in a study of T cell repertoires in cytomegalovirus infection. TCRdb fed the reads into MiXCR, producing one record per CDR3 protein. The table lists approximately 700,000 distinct CDR3 sequences, 35% of them singletons. The specimen was PBMCs. All receptors derive from a human donor in good health (CMV status not recorded). Some clones in this sample may be carry-over from other donors' samples.

This clonotype was observed a handful of times. This chain uses TRBV28 with TRBJ1-1; 8 nucleotides line up with TRBD1. The CDR3 totals 16 residues. CDR1 and CDR2 (germline): MDHEN, SYDVKM. V was pared by 4 bases and J by 1 base, with 8 bases of the junction left unmatched. In DNA form, the CDR3 reads TGTGCCAGCAGTTATCCAGGGGGCGAAAAGAACACTGAAGCTTTCTTT. This sequence encodes CASSYPGGEKNTEAFF.

The rearrangement joins TRBV11-2 to TRBJ2-7; D perhaps matches TRBD2 (6 bases). The CDR3 extends over 15 amino acids. Germline V gene data show CDR1 as SGHAT and CDR2 as FQNNGV. V lost 0 bases and J lost 3, with 12 bases in between. This chain's CDR3 is CASSLDLGRNYEQYF. Here the CDR3 DNA reads TGTGCCAGCAGCTTAGATCTTGGGAGGAACTACGAGCAGTACTTC.

In this sample, this clonotype turned up many times. The CDR3 region has the DNA TGTGCCAGCAGCTTAAGAATACCTAGCGGAAACACCGGGGAGCTGTTTTTT. The encoded protein is CASSLRIPSGNTGELFF. V gene TRBV7-2 combines with J gene TRBJ2-2; 7 bases line up with TRBD2. Per the germline V gene, CDR1 is SGHTA and CDR2 is FQGNSA. The CDR3 runs to 17 residues. The V and J ends lost 2 bases and 2 bases, in that order; junction bases with no gene match: 8.

This clonotype was seen a few times. The rearrangement uses TRBV2 and TRBJ1-3; D perhaps matches TRBD1 (5 bases). There are 16 residues in the CDR3. Trimming removed 3 bases at V and 0 bases at J, with 12 bases between. The germline V gene has CDR1 SNHLY and CDR2 FYNNEI. The CDR3 loop reads CASSEKGAASGNTIYF. In nucleotides, the CDR3 is TGTGCCAGCAGTGAGAAAGGGGCCGCCTCTGGAAACACCATATATTTT.

This chain joins TRBV12-3 or TRBV12-4 and TRBJ2-4, with D possibly matching TRBD1 (6 bases). The V end lost 5 bases, the J end lost 1 base, and 15 bases lay between the germline ends. There are 16 residues in the CDR3. CDR3 DNA sequence: TGTGCCAGCAGTGGTCAGGGGCTGTTGGCCAAAAACATTCAGTACTTC. It specifies CASSGQGLLAKNIQYF.

A word on this clonotype: A clone one base away is much larger, so this may be a read error. The rearrangement links TRBV7-2 to TRBJ1-4; no firm D call. Germline values: CDR1 SGHTA, CDR2 FQGNSA. CDR3 size: 18 residues. The CDR3 protein is CASSLEPPTSAFLETLFF. In DNA, the CDR3 is TGTGCCAGCAGCTTAGAGCCCCCGACCAGTGCCTTTTTGGAAACACTGTTTTTT.

As for this clonotype: Mismatch with germline at one junction end may stem from a read error. The chain is built from TRBV28 and TRBJ2-2; TRBD2 matches at 10 bases. Germline CDR1 reads MDHEN; CDR2 reads SYDVKM. The CDR3 runs 17 residues. CDR3 coding DNA: TGTTCCAGCAGTCCACCCCGGACTAGCGGGAACACCGGGGAGCTGTTTTTT. Translating gives CSSSPPRTSGNTGELFF.

The chain carries TRBV29-1 and TRBJ2-4; no firm D call. Germline assignment: CDR1 SQVTM and CDR2 ANQGSEA. This CDR3 has 12 amino acids. V was pared by 4 bases and J by 7 bases, with 11 bases between. Written as DNA, the CDR3 is TGCAGCGTTGCGGGCGGCAGTAACATTCAGTACTTC. It codes for CSVAGGSNIQYF.

This clonotype was detected many times. V gene TRBV7-2 combines with J gene TRBJ2-5; D gene uncertain. V dropped 5 bases and J dropped 5 bases, with 12 bases sitting between them. The germline V gene encodes CDR1 SGHTA and CDR2 FQGNSA. The CDR3 contains 13 residues. CDR3 residues: CASSDRGRETQYF. CDR3 nucleotide sequence: TGTGCCAGCAGCGACCGAGGTCGGGAGACCCAGTACTTC.

V is TRBV4-1 and J is TRBJ1-2; 8 nucleotides agree with TRBD1. From germline, CDR1 is MGHRA and CDR2 YSYEKL. This CDR3 has 14 amino acids. The ends lost 0 bases at V and 4 bases at J; junction bases unmatched: 1. The CDR3 nucleotides read TGCGCCAGCAGCCAAGATGACAGGGGCTATGGCTACACCTTC. Protein product: CASSQDDRGYGYTF.

A note on this clonotype: The final CDR3 position lacks the conserved phenylalanine or tryptophan, pointing to a likely read error. The DNA is left out, because the CDR3 cannot be placed on it with certainty; the CDR3 is given as TCRdb lists it. The chain couples TRBV12-3 or TRBV12-4 to TRBJ1-4. The CDR3 sequence runs 11 residues, both termini included. CDR3 sequence reads: CASSPGGKLFL.

The sample holds many counts of this clonotype. The V and J genes are TRBV7-6 and TRBJ2-1, with 11 bases matching TRBD2. Germline V lookup: CDR1 SGHVS, CDR2 FNYEAQ. With 5 bases clipped from V and 9 bases from J, the junction kept 12 bases outside the gene matches. There are 16 residues in the CDR3. CDR3 sequence (DNA): TGTGCCAGCAGCCCTACGCCGGGACTAGCGGATAGTGAGCAGTTCTTC. This gives the protein CASSPTPGLADSEQFF.

This clonotype was seen more than once but under ten times. This sequence joins TRBV7-8 and TRBJ2-5; TRBD2 might be the D (6 bases). Looked up from germline, CDR1 is SGHVS and CDR2 is FQNEAQ. Between the trimmed V and J ends, which lost 3 bases and 5 bases, there was a span of 16 bases. CDR3 length: 15 amino acids. CDR3 in amino acids: CASSFSWEEGETQYF. The CDR3 region has the DNA TGTGCCAGCAGCTTTTCTTGGGAGGAGGGGGAGACCCAGTACTTC.

This clonotype was found many times. V is TRBV28 and J is TRBJ1-2; a possible D gene is TRBD1 (6 bases). The germline gives CDR1 MDHEN, CDR2 SYDVKM. This CDR3 has 15 residues. Deletions cut 7 bases from V and 10 bases from J, with 25 bases between. For the CDR3, the DNA is TGTGCCAGCATTCCACTCTCATACAGGGAACGTTTCTACACCTTC. Its translation: CASIPLSYRERFYTF.

V and J are TRBV7-9 and TRBJ2-1; D possibly uses TRBD1 or TRBD2 (5 bases each). Trimming took off 7 bases at V and 0 bases at J, with 25 bases between the two ends. The CDR3 runs to 19 residues. From germline, CDR1 is SEHNR and CDR2 FQNEAQ (reference sequence). CDR3 protein: CASTPLGRGQSSSYNEQFF. The CDR3 region has the DNA TGTGCCAGCACCCCCCTGGGACGGGGCCAATCCAGCTCCTACAATGAGCAGTTCTTC.

This clonotype was seen a handful of times. The chain is built from TRBV28 and TRBJ2-3, with a weak D call TRBD2 (6 bases). V lost 2 bases to trimming and J lost 1 base, with 13 bases between them. The CDR3 runs to 16 residues. The germline gives CDR1 MDHEN, CDR2 SYDVKM. The CDR3 DNA reads as TGTGCCAGCAGTTTACGTGGCGGAGGGCGCACAGATACGCAGTATTTT. Encoded protein: CASSLRGGGRTDTQYF.

This clonotype was recorded a few times. V is TRBV28 and J is TRBJ1-1; possible D gene TRBD1, 6 bases. The CDR3 spans 18 residues. V shed 6 bases and J shed 0 bases, with 23 bases lying between them. Germline V gene sequence: CDR1 MDHEN, CDR2 SYDVKM. CDR3 DNA: TGTGCCAGCAGCAATATAGGGGGGGGGTATTCCATGAACACTGAAGCTTTCTTT. Protein sequence: CASSNIGGGYSMNTEAFF.

This clonotype was observed many times. The rearrangement joins TRBV7-2 to TRBJ2-7, with 14 positions matching TRBD2. V shed 8 bases, J shed 3 bases, and the junction held 3 bases outside the gene matches. CDR3 length equals 14 residues. From germline, CDR1 is SGHTA and CDR2 FQGNSA. The CDR3 DNA follows: TGTGCCAGCGGGGGACTAGCGGGAGACTACGAGCAGTACTTC. This translates into CASGGLAGDYEQYF.

V is TRBV20-1 and J is TRBJ1-2, with D uncertain. V was shortened by 3 bases and J by 0 bases, with 5 bases between the two germline ends. Germline lookup yields CDR1 DFQATT and CDR2 SNEGSKA (reference sequence). The CDR3 is 12 amino acids. CDR3 DNA sequence: TGCAGTGCTAGTCATCCTAACTATGGCTACACCTTC. This sequence encodes CSASHPNYGYTF.

The V and J genes are TRBV2 and TRBJ2-2; unclear D gene. This CDR3 region has 16 residues. Per the germline V gene, CDR1 is SNHLY and CDR2 is FYNNEI. V was shortened by 0 bases and J by 3 bases, with 11 bases between the two germline ends. The CDR3 DNA sequence: TGTGCCAGCAGTGAAGCGAGTCGGGCTTACACCGGGGAGCTGTTTTTT. Its protein product is CASSEASRAYTGELFF.

This clonotype occurred a few times. The chain uses TRBV20-1 and TRBJ2-3; 10 nucleotides match TRBD2. In germline, CDR1 is DFQATT, CDR2 SNEGSKA (reference sequence). CDR3 length: 16 amino acids. V dropped 6 bases and J dropped 0; count of bases not matched to a gene: 9. DNA for the CDR3: TGCAGTGCCCCTAGCGGGGGACAATATAGCACAGATACGCAGTATTTT. It translates to CSAPSGGQYSTDTQYF.

This clonotype was counted between two and nine times. This chain uses TRBV7-9 with TRBJ1-1; 9 bases fit TRBD1. This CDR3 is built from 13 residues. CDR1 is SEHNR and CDR2 is FQNEAQ in the germline V gene (reference sequence). Germline trimming cut 8 bases from V and 3 bases from J; bases unmatched to any gene: 4. The CDR3 bases are TGTGCCAGCCTCCGGACAGGGGACACTGAAGCTTTCTTT. Protein: CASLRTGDTEAFF.

This clonotype was counted only a few times. V usage is TRBV7-2 and J usage is TRBJ2-1, with 7 bases that match TRBD1. Germline CDR1 and CDR2: SGHTA and FQGNSA. This CDR3 region has 14 residues. V shed 9 bases, J shed 6 bases, and the junction held 11 bases outside the gene matches. The chain's CDR3 is CASTRDRVSNEQFF. The CDR3 region has the DNA TGTGCCAGTACCAGAGACAGGGTAAGCAATGAGCAGTTCTTC.

The chain has TRBV6-1 and TRBJ2-2; no clear D gene. V was cut by 2 bases and J by 5 bases, with 15 bases left in between. Germline CDR1 MNHNS, CDR2 SASEGT. This CDR3 contains 16 residues. CDR3 region: CASSENLRQLTGELFF. CDR3 coding DNA: TGTGCCAGCAGTGAAAATCTTCGCCAGTTAACCGGGGAGCTGTTTTTT.

This clonotype was recorded only once. V usage is TRBV29-1 and J usage is TRBJ2-3, with D perhaps matching TRBD2 (7 bases). V lost 8 bases and J lost 5, with 20 bases in between. The germline CDR1 and CDR2 sequences are SQVTM and ANQGSEA. The CDR3 has 14 residues. Here the CDR3 reads CSLNTGGRGDTQYF. The CDR3 bases are TGCAGCCTCAATACGGGGGGCCGGGGAGATACGCAGTATTTT.

Notes on this clonotype: This may arise from a read error, as a much more abundant clone is one base away. Since no conserved phenylalanine or tryptophan closes the CDR3, a read error is the likely cause. The chain carries TRBV7-2 and TRBJ2-5; a weak D match, TRBD2 (6 bases). The CDR3 contains 15 residues. V lost 2 bases to trimming and J lost 3 bases, with 13 bases between them. The V gene's germline CDR1 is SGHTA and CDR2 FQGNSA. CDR3 sequence: CASSLRGGWEETQYV. The CDR3 nucleotides are TGTGCCAGCAGCTTACGGGGAGGCTGGGAAGAGACCCAGTACGTC.

The chain carries TRBV12-3 or TRBV12-4 and TRBJ2-5; D ambiguous. The CDR3 has 14 residues. V lost 7 bases to trimming and J lost 5 bases, with 17 bases between them. The CDR3 spells CASTLRTGVETQYF. The CDR3 bases are TGTGCCAGCACCCTCCGTACGGGTGTTGAGACCCAGTACTTC.

The rearrangement joins TRBV6-2 or TRBV6-3 to TRBJ2-7; D is undetermined. The germline CDR1 and CDR2 sequences are MNHEY and SVGEGT. Deletions cut 6 bases from V and 0 bases from J, with 9 bases between. The CDR3 has 13 amino acids. CDR3 nucleotide sequence: TGTGCCAGCAGAACCTGGTACTCCTACGAGCAGTACTTC. As protein: CASRTWYSYEQYF.